This TCR beta chain was observed in a study of chemoradiotherapy in HPV16-positive cancers. Study observations and caveats: Only a couple of HPV16-positive patients supplied the functional HPV-specificity definition. Candidate HPV-specific clones and E7-related TCR motifs grew in tumor during treatment. In HPV16-positive patients, HPV-responsive T-cell expansion tracked better recurrence-free survival.

The table came from immunoSEQ multiplex PCR; TCRdb's copy has only in-frame clones and leaves some out. The table has thousands of clones, roughly 80% seen once. A remark on this clone: Its antigen is still unknown.

The TCR was taken from a human donor with HPV-associated anogenital cancer. The sample here was tumor tissue, taken from a patient who underwent chemoradiotherapy.

CDR3 DNA sequence: TGTGCCAGCAGTGGGAACCCAAATAGCAATCAGCCCCAGCATTTT. The encoded protein is CASSGNPNSNQPQHF. V and J are TRBV2 and TRBJ1-5; the D is unclear. Trimming cost V 4 bases and J 0 bases, with 10 bases left between them. CDR3 size: 15 residues. The germline gives CDR1 SNHLY, CDR2 FYNNEI.